These 8 T cell receptor beta chains were all obtained from the same sample, sequenced in a study of CD8+ T cells in alopecia areata (dated by TCRdb to 2016 to 2019). Receptor amplification or capture employed the immunoSEQ multiplex PCR assay. RNA was extracted from all samples and reverse transcribed into cDNA as template for TCR sequencing. TCRdb holds this immuneACCESS table with in-frame rearrangements only. Some clones are missing; in checked studies, unresolved V genes explain under half, and the rest has no known cause. Counted in this sample were 200,000 to 250,000 clones; about 56% of them appeared once. The ten largest account for roughly 5% of the sample. Sequencing input: CD8+ T cells sorted from blood. Receptors originate from a human donor in good health.

The genes are TRBV27 and TRBJ2-7, with unresolved D. Germline V CDR1 and CDR2: MNHEY, SMNVEV (reference sequence). CDR3 length: 13 amino acids. V was cut by 0 bases and J by 3 bases, with 6 bases left in between. For the CDR3, the DNA is TGTGCCAGCAGTTTATCGACCAGCTACGAGCAGTACTTC. Its translation is CASSLSTSYEQYF.

This clone was seen just once. J is TRBJ2-2 and V is TRBV2; D possibly corresponds to TRBD2 (5 bases). The CDR3 runs 16 residues. Per germline, CDR1 SNHLY and CDR2 FYNNEI. Trimming pared 1 base from V and 1 base from J, leaving 10 bases between. CDR3 sequence (DNA): TGTGCCAGCAGTGAAGTGCCGGCGGGGAACACCGGGGAGCTGTTTTTT. As protein: CASSEVPAGNTGELFF.

The V call is TRBV9, the J call TRBJ1-1, with 7 bases lining up with TRBD1. Germline assignment: CDR1 SGDLS and CDR2 YYNGEE. This CDR3 comprises 15 residues. J lost 6 bases, V lost 4 bases, and 12 bases had no gene match. CDR3 nucleotides: TGTGCCAGCAGCAGACGACAGGGTTCGCTCGCTGAAGCTTTCTTT. It specifies CASSRRQGSLAEAFF.

V gene TRBV7-2 combines with J gene TRBJ1-2; 7 bases line up with TRBD1. Germline loops: CDR1 SGHTA, CDR2 FQGNSA. Germline trimming cut 5 bases from V and 6 bases from J; bases unmatched to any gene: 15. This CDR3 contains 16 residues. CDR3 sequence: CASSGAPGTDVDGYTF. CDR3 in DNA: TGTGCCAGCAGCGGAGCACCCGGGACAGACGTCGATGGCTACACCTTC.

This clone was counted between two and nine times. The chain employs TRBV29-1 and TRBJ1-1, with D uncertain. The CDR3 sequence is 12 residues long. V lost 2 bases and J lost 5, with 9 bases in between. Germline V gene lookup returns CDR1 SQVTM and CDR2 ANQGSEA. The CDR3 sequence is CSVETGRTEAFF. The CDR3 DNA reads TGCAGCGTTGAAACGGGCCGGACTGAAGCTTTCTTT.

V and J are TRBV4-2 and TRBJ1-5; 7 nucleotides agree with TRBD1. Germline assignment: CDR1 LGHNA and CDR2 YNFKEQ. V lost 2 bases to trimming and J lost 0 bases; unmatched junction nucleotides: 4. The CDR3 loop spans 16 amino acids. The CDR3 is CASSQIDRASNQPQHF. DNA of the CDR3: TGTGCCAGCAGCCAAATTGACAGGGCTAGCAATCAGCCCCAGCATTTT.

This sequence joins TRBV7-3 and TRBJ2-5, with 11 nucleotides matching TRBD2. The CDR3 loop spans 16 amino acids. J gave up 1 base and V 4 bases, and 5 bases lay outside the gene matches. The germline V gene has CDR1 SGHTA and CDR2 FQGTGA. In nucleotides, the CDR3 is TGTGCCAGCAGCTCAACTAGCGGGGGCACCCAAGAGACCCAGTACTTC. As protein: CASSSTSGGTQETQYF.

This clone occurred a few times. This sequence joins TRBV5-1 and TRBJ2-1; D ambiguous. The germline CDR1 and CDR2 sequences are SGHRS and YFSETQ. The V gene lost 4 bases and the J gene lost 6 bases, with 5 bases spanning the gap. The CDR3 extends over 11 amino acids. CDR3 nucleotides: TGCGCCAGCAGCCGCGTCAATGAGCAGTTCTTC. Its translation: CASSRVNEQFF. The full variable domain, completed using reference TRBV5-1 and TRBJ2-1, is KAGVTQTPRYLIKTRGQQVTLSCSPISGHRSVSWYQQTPGQGLQFLFEYFSETQRNKGNFPGRFSGRQFSNSRSEMNVSTLELGDSALYLCASSRVNEQFFGPGTRLTVL.